The clone carrying this T cell receptor (beta chain) was detected many times. Its specificity is unknown. Exclusions: uncontrolled infection, other autoimmune disease, pregnancy, lactation. The investigators amplified TCR beta CDR3 regions from RNA transcripts. A first-round RT-PCR of the TCR CDR3 used the HTBI primer set. TCRdb fed the multiplex PCR reads into MiXCR, producing one record per CDR3 protein. The sample records hundreds of thousands of distinct CDR3 sequences, 14% to 15% being singletons. This record comes from a study of T cells in Graves' hyperthyroidism and ophthalmopathy. CDR3 length: 13 amino acids. Germline CDR1 reads SQVTM; CDR2 reads ANQGSEA. V gave up 5 bases and J gave up 2 bases, with 12 bases separating them. Overall study findings and caveats: A model of 13 V-J features distinguished ophthalmopathy from stable hyperthyroidism. Within blood appeared most thyroid clonotypes that had expanded above 0.001. The model's output predicted ophthalmopathy at a median of 6.5 months prior to onset.

Sequenced input: blood. The clonotype originates from a woman in her thirties or forties with Graves' ophthalmopathy. The V gene is TRBV29-1, the J gene TRBJ1-1; D remains ambiguous. The CDR3 DNA reads as TGCAGCGTTCGTGGTGAGAAAAACACTGAAGCTTTCTTT. Translation gives CSVRGEKNTEAFF.